This TCR beta chain was identified during a study of radiation and T cells in renal cell carcinoma. About the research overall: Nephrectomy followed 15 Gy stereotactic body radiation by 4 weeks. Study observations and caveats: In blood, top tumor clones expanded by 2 weeks, shrinking by 4.

Here immunoSEQ multiplex PCR was the method, and the copy in TCRdb shows in-frame clones only, minus some. Of about 140,000 clones listed, around four fifths are singletons. The germline V gene has CDR1 ENHRY and CDR2 SYGVKD. The CDR3 is 14 residues long. The ends lost 4 bases at V and 1 base at J; junction bases unmatched: 0. For this clone: As yet, its antigen is unknown.

Time point in this sample: baseline pretreatment blood. Treatment given: 15 Gy SBRT to primary tumor, nephrectomy 4 weeks later. Radiation-treated patients gave blood at baseline, week 2 and week 4. Clear cell pathology was present in this patient's renal cell carcinoma. The V and J genes are TRBV10-3 and TRBJ2-2; 7 nucleotides match TRBD1. The TCR sequence derives from a woman in her fifties or sixties with renal cell carcinoma. The sequences come from blood, collected from a patient whose treatment included radiotherapy and nephrectomy. As DNA, the CDR3 is TGTGCCATCAGTGGACAGGGGAACACCGGGGAGCTGTTTTTT. Amino acids: CAISGQGNTGELFF.